What follows is one T cell receptor beta chain and its context. This record comes from a study of blood T cell repertoires in COVID-19. Whole-study context: The United States, Italy and Spain were the sources of the acute and convalescent COVID-19 samples.

Seattle patients were enrolled while actively infected and followed longitudinally. V shed 4 bases and J shed 6 bases, with 15 bases lying between them. Germline loops: CDR1 SQVTM, CDR2 ANQGSEA. This CDR3 has 14 residues. As processed by the authors: The assay estimated nucleated cells by amplifying reference gene primers. This table comes from immunoSEQ multiplex PCR, and its TCRdb copy is limited to in-frame clones, with some not included. That table gives V, J and clone size, and the DNA gave D and trimming. The data contain 350,000 or so clones, about 90% of them singletons. The origin of this receptor is a young woman with COVID-19, enrolled during active disease. The specimen sequenced was peripheral blood. The chain recombines TRBV29-1 with TRBJ2-2, with D perhaps matching TRBD2 (6 bases). CDR3: CSVGSGVGAGELFF. Written as DNA, the CDR3 is TGCAGCGTTGGGTCGGGAGTTGGCGCCGGGGAGCTGTTTTTT.